This T cell receptor beta chain was captured in a study of spatial heterogeneity in lung cancer. About the study: Across the raw uncorrected reads, a unique TCR and UMI combination was observed, on average, more than ten times. Study observations and caveats: Blood contained ubiquitous expanded tumor TCRs more at resection than at follow-up.

Concerning this clonotype itself: Its antigen is undetermined.

A single record per CDR3 protein comes from TCRdb applying MiXCR to the 5' RACE reads. The sample lists 23,000 or so distinct CDR3 sequences; less than 6% were seen once. CDR3 length equals 16 residues. Germline V gene data show CDR1 as SGDLS and CDR2 as YYNGEE. The junction had 10 bases not matched to a gene; V was cut back by 3 bases and J by 4 bases. The time point is: sample taken at primary tumor resection. 55 to 80 TRACERx patients with early, untreated non-small cell lung cancer donated samples. The authors sequenced whole RNA from tumor, nontumor lung or frozen PBMC without sorting. Specimen: PBMCs, collected at surgery. The TCR comes from a male donor with early-stage non-small cell lung cancer. This chain links TRBV9 with TRBJ1-2; TRBD1 matches 9 bases. The CDR3 bases are TGTGCCAGCAGCGACTCCGGGACAGGGACTAGCTATGGCTACACCTTC. Its protein product is CASSDSGTGTSYGYTF.